These T cell receptor beta chains were read from a single sample in a study of glioma-infiltrating T cells. TCRdb processed the multiplex PCR reads anew with MiXCR; each CDR3 protein has one entry. The sample consists of about 9,200 distinct CDR3 sequences, 56% of them appearing once. Sequences were obtained from glioma tissue, nonneoplastic brain tissue, or PBMCs (not recorded which). The receptors were gathered from a human donor with low-grade glioma or glioblastoma, undergoing nonglioma brain surgery, or in good health (not recorded which). Both conserved end residues are part of each CDR3. D genes are given only for firm matches. Clone size is not always given. Where it is, it says once, few, many or a class for expanded clones.

V gene	clone size	D gene	J gene	CDR3 protein	CDR3 DNA
TRBV2	NA	TRBD1	TRBJ1-3	CDSRGTLGNAIYF	TGTGACAGCAGGGGGACGCTAGGAAACGCCATATATTTT
TRBV4-1	NA	NA	TRBJ1-1	CASSSPRGNTEAFF	TGCGCCAGCAGCAGTCCCAGAGGGAACACTGAAGCCTTCTTT
TRBV28	large	NA	TRBJ1-4	CASSLSGASNEKLFF	TGTGCCAGCAGTTTATCGGGCGCATCTAATGAAAAACTGTTTTTT
TRBV12-3/TRBV12-4	NA	NA	TRBJ2-3	CASSLGKSRDTQYF	TGTGCCAGCAGTTTAGGGAAGTCCAGGGATACGCAGTATTTT
TRBV2	NA	NA	TRBJ1-2	CASCRDDTRSYGYTF	TGTGCCAGCTGTAGAGATGACACTCGAAGCTATGGATACACCTTC
TRBV5-1	many	TRBD2	TRBJ2-7	CASSPTSGNSYEQYF	TGCGCCAGCAGCCCGACTAGCGGAAACTCCTACGAGCAGTACTTC
TRBV27	NA	NA	TRBJ2-1	CASSLSVYSGLNEQFF	TGTGCCAGCAGTTTATCCGTCTATAGCGGCTTGAATGAGCAGTTCTTC
TRBV9	many	NA	TRBJ2-3	CASSLRLDTQYF	TGTGCCAGCAGCCTCCGGTTAGATACGCAGTATTTT
TRBV25-1	medium-sized	NA	TRBJ2-2	CASSEGGTSTGELFF	TGTGCCAGCAGTGAGGGCGGGACCAGCACCGGGGAGCTGTTTTTT
TRBV7-2	once	TRBD2	TRBJ2-1	CASSSSGGLAGGNNEQFF	TGTGCCAGCAGCTCCAGCGGCGGACTAGCGGGAGGCAACAATGAGCAGTTCTTC
TRBV9	NA	TRBD2	TRBJ2-7	CASTLTSGNSYDQYF	TGTGCCAGCACCCTGACTAGCGGAAACTCCTACGATCAGTACTTC
TRBV6-6	medium-sized	TRBD1	TRBJ2-1	CASSYLGQGTYNEQFF	TGTGCCAGCAGTTACCTGGGACAGGGTACCTACAATGAGCAGTTCTTC
TRBV20-1	NA	NA	TRBJ2-3	CSARDPHGLSYTQYF	TGCAGTGCTAGAGATCCTCATGGGCTCTCATATACGCAGTATTTT
TRBV19	NA	TRBD2	TRBJ2-1	CASSDAGGPASEQFF	TGTGCCAGTAGTGATGCGGGAGGGCCTGCCAGTGAGCAGTTCTTC
TRBV2	NA	NA	TRBJ2-5	CASSGAEYETQYF	TGTGCCAGCTCTGGTGCTGAGTATGAGACCCAGTACTTC
TRBV20-1	medium-sized	TRBD1	TRBJ2-7	CSAQRDRLYEQYF	TGCAGTGCTCAGAGGGACAGACTCTACGAGCAGTACTTC
TRBV11-1	many	NA	TRBJ2-5	CASSFEGFGETQYF	TGTGCCAGCAGCTTTGAAGGGTTTGGTGAGACCCAGTACTTC
TRBV20-1	large	TRBD2	TRBJ2-7	CSARALAGPLYEQYF	TGCAGTGCTAGAGCACTAGCGGGACCTCTATACGAGCAGTACTTC
TRBV7-2	NA	TRBD1	TRBJ1-5	CASAGAGGQPHHF	TGTGCCAGCGCCGGGGCAGGGGGTCAGCCCCATCATTTT
TRBV7-6	NA	TRBD2	TRBJ2-5	CASSPHHYIHLYIGTSTFGTQYF	TGTGCTAGCAGCCCACACCACTACATTCATTTGTACATCGGGACTAGCACCTTCGGGACCCAGTACTTC
TRBV12-3/TRBV12-4	once	NA	TRBJ1-1	CASSLGLSNTEAFF	TGTGCCAGCAGTTTAGGACTCTCGAACACTGAAGCTTTCTTT
TRBV28	NA	NA	TRBJ2-2	CAISLATNTGELFF	TGTGCCATCAGTTTAGCGACGAACACCGGGGAGCTCTTTTTT
TRBV4-1	NA	NA	TRBJ1-1	CTSSQYGGRVGNTEAFF	TGCACCAGCAGCCAATATGGGGGGCGGGTGGGCAACACTGAAGCTTTCTTT
TRBV29-1	NA	NA	TRBJ1-5	CSVVEGGQLQHF	TGCAGCGTTGTTGAAGGTGGTCAGCTTCAGCATTTT
TRBV28	medium-sized	TRBD1	TRBJ2-1	CASSPNRGPYNEQFF	TGTGCCAGCAGTCCTAACAGGGGTCCCTACAATGAGCAGTTCTTC
TRBV6-1	NA	NA	TRBJ2-7	CASTSRTTGLDEHCF	TGTGCCAGCACGTCCAGGACGACAGGTTTGGACGAGCATTGCTTC
TRBV7-9	many	NA	TRBJ2-3	CASSLGVSGLGTQYF	TGTGCCAGCAGCTTAGGAGTGTCGGGGCTAGGCACGCAGTATTTT
TRBV19	NA	TRBD1	TRBJ1-3	CAWRRDRACSGNTIYF	TGTGCCTGGAGGAGGGACAGGGCCTGCTCTGGAAACACCATATATTTT
TRBV29-1	NA	NA	TRBJ2-7	CSVAPDPYEQYF	TGCAGCGTTGCCCCGGACCCCTACGAGCAGTACTTC
TRBV6-1	once	TRBD2	TRBJ2-2	CASRWDYPGTGELCF	TGTGCCAGCAGGTGGGACTACCCGGGGACCGGGGAGCTGTGTTTT
TRBV5-1	NA	TRBD1	TRBJ2-1	CASSQGTGGSEQFF	TGCGCCAGCAGCCAGGGGACAGGGGGCTCTGAGCAGTTCTTC
TRBV6-6	NA	NA	TRBJ2-1	CAGSSTASDGGIDEQFF	TGTGCCGGCAGTTCCACCGCGTCCGATGGCGGCATCGATGAGCAGTTCTTC
TRBV7-2	medium-sized	NA	TRBJ1-2	CASSLAPRNYGYTF	TGTGCCAGCAGCTTAGCGCCCAGGAACTATGGCTACACCTTC
TRBV14	NA	NA	TRBJ1-1	CANQSGMDTEAFF	TGTGCCAACCAAAGCGGCATGGACACTGAAGCTTTCTTT
TRBV3-1	NA	TRBD2	TRBJ2-5	CASLGNSGRGKRETQYF	TGTGCCAGCCTCGGAAATAGCGGGAGAGGAAAGCGAGAGACCCAGTACTTC
TRBV6-1	medium-sized	NA	TRBJ2-1	CASTKSEVSNEQFF	TGTGCCAGCACCAAGTCGGAGGTTTCCAATGAGCAGTTCTTC
TRBV29-1	many	NA	TRBJ1-1	CSFWTAREAFF	TGCAGCTTTTGGACGGCGCGTGAAGCTTTCTTT
TRBV28	NA	TRBD2	TRBJ2-1	CASSSGTTLREQSF	TGTGCCAGCAGTTCCGGGACTACTCTCAGAGAGCAGTCCTTC
TRBV19	medium-sized	NA	TRBJ2-7	CASSKLQDGEQYF	TGTGCCAGTAGTAAACTCCAGGATGGCGAGCAGTACTTC
TRBV28	medium-sized	NA	TRBJ2-1	CASTLGGEGPSYNEQFF	TGTGCCAGCACCTTAGGGGGGGAAGGCCCCTCCTACAATGAGCAGTTCTTC
TRBV7-2	medium-sized	NA	TRBJ1-5	CASSLKGYSNQPQHF	TGTGCCAGCAGCTTAAAGGGATATAGCAATCAGCCCCAGCATTTT
TRBV6-9	NA	NA	TRBJ2-7	CASTSKRGGAPYEQYF	TGTGCCAGCACTTCGAAGAGGGGGGGCGCCCCCTACGAGCAGTACTTC
TRBV6-2/TRBV6-3	NA	TRBD2	TRBJ2-7	CASSGTRERTYEQYF	TGTGCCAGCAGCGGGACTAGAGAGAGAACCTACGAGCAGTACTTC
TRBV29-1	many	TRBD1	TRBJ1-1	CSVGTGVAEAFF	TGCAGCGTCGGGACAGGGGTGGCTGAAGCTTTCTTT
TRBV3-1	NA	NA	TRBJ1-1	CASSQACRDTEDFF	TGTGCCAGCAGCCAAGCCTGTAGGGACACTGAAGATTTCTTT
TRBV6-6	medium-sized	TRBD2	TRBJ2-3	CASSYSIRSSGSTDTQYF	TGTGCCAGCAGTTACTCGATTCGCTCTAGCGGAAGCACAGATACGCAGTATTTT
TRBV28	medium-sized	TRBD2	TRBJ2-1	CASSASWTSGVVYNEQFF	TGTGCCAGCAGTGCCTCCTGGACTAGCGGTGTAGTTTACAATGAGCAGTTCTTC
TRBV7-6	NA	NA	TRBJ2-1	CASSLEVGYNEQFF	TGTGCCAGCAGCTTAGAGGTCGGCTACAATGAGCAGTTCTTC